These 7 T cell receptor beta chains were all obtained from the same sample, sequenced in a study of shared T cell receptors in the human thymus. The assay was immunoSEQ multiplex PCR, and TCRdb's table has in-frame clones only and misses some. Of approximately 660,000 clones detected, around nine tenths appear once; the ten largest clones hold 0.008% to 0.011%. The sample was also linked to a second study, of human thymus T cells.

The sample taken for sequencing was thymocytes. The receptor set was obtained from a boy younger than two with a congenital heart defect.

The gene calls are TRBV9 and TRBJ2-3, with D tentatively TRBD2 (5 bases). Trimming left V 2 bases short and J 0 bases short, with 13 bases between. Germline values: CDR1 SGDLS, CDR2 YYNGEE. The CDR3 loop spans 16 amino acids. The CDR3 DNA is TGTGCCAGCAGCGTCCGAGTCGGGATTAGCACAGATACGCAGTATTTT. This codes for CASSVRVGISTDTQYF. The whole variable domain, filled in from reference TRBV9 and TRBJ2-3, reads DSGVTQTPKHLITATGQRVTLRCSPRSGDLSVYWYQQSLDQGLQFLIQYYNGEERAKGNILERFSAQQFPDLHSELNLSSLELGDSALYFCASSVRVGISTDTQYFGPGTRLTVL.

J is TRBJ2-1 and V is TRBV6-1, with 8 bases matching TRBD2. Trimming removed 2 bases from V and 2 bases from J; junction bases left unmatched: 5. The CDR3 has 16 amino acids. Per germline, CDR1 MNHNS and CDR2 SASEGT. CDR3 sequence: CASSELGGRPYNEQFF. Here the CDR3 DNA reads TGTGCCAGCAGTGAATTGGGCGGGAGGCCCTACAATGAGCAGTTCTTC.

The chain is built from TRBV7-3 and TRBJ2-2; maybe TRBD2 (7 bases). V lost 4 bases, J lost 1 base, and 16 bases lay in between. This CDR3 is built from 17 residues. The germline gives CDR1 SGHTA, CDR2 FQGTGA. The CDR3 DNA follows: TGTGCCAGCAGCTCCCCGGAAGCGGGACAGAACACCGGGGAGCTGTTTTTT. It codes for CASSSPEAGQNTGELFF.

V gene TRBV18 combines with J gene TRBJ1-2, with D perhaps TRBD1 (5 bases). There are 13 residues in the CDR3. Germline V gives CDR1 KGHSH, CDR2 LQKENI. V gave up 3 bases and J gave up 3 bases, with 8 bases separating them. The CDR3 is CASSPGRDYGYTF. Here the CDR3 DNA reads TGTGCCAGCTCACCCGGCAGGGACTATGGCTACACCTTC.

The chain carries TRBV27 and TRBJ1-1; TRBD1 is a possible D gene (5 bases). The CDR3 runs 13 residues. Looked up from germline, CDR1 is MNHEY and CDR2 is SMNVEV (reference sequence). V was shortened by 3 bases and J by 4 bases, with 9 bases between the two germline ends. The CDR3 reads CASSFWGVTEAFF. CDR3 bases: TGTGCCAGCAGTTTCTGGGGCGTCACTGAAGCTTTCTTT.

The chain couples TRBV14 to TRBJ2-7, with D possibly matching TRBD2 (6 bases). Germline CDR1 and CDR2: SGHDN and FVKESK. Trimming removed 0 bases from V and 3 bases from J, with 12 bases in between. CDR3 size: 15 residues. CDR3 amino acids: CASSQETSHGYEQYF. The CDR3, as DNA: TGTGCCAGCAGCCAAGAGACTAGTCATGGCTACGAGCAGTACTTC.

The gene calls are TRBV5-1 and TRBJ2-5, with D perhaps matching TRBD2 (7 bases). Germline assignment: CDR1 SGHRS and CDR2 YFSETQ. The germline V and J ends were trimmed by 4 bases and 5 bases, with 18 bases remaining between them. This CDR3 region has 15 residues. DNA of the CDR3: TGCGCCAGCAGCCCGCCCGGGGGGCGTCGGGAGACCCAGTACTTC. Translated, it gives CASSPPGGRRETQYF.